This T cell receptor (beta chain) is drawn from a study of cytomegalovirus exposure and HLA in healthy donors. Study conclusions and caveats: There was a cluster of highly shared sequence variants that was likely a sequencing artifact. The study flagged fewer than 200 TCR beta chains as cytomegalovirus-associated.

V lost 5 bases to trimming and J lost 0 bases; unmatched junction nucleotides: 7. In germline, CDR1 is LNHDA, CDR2 SQIVND (reference sequence). CDR3 size: 17 residues. PCR primers comprised 60 Vbeta and 13 Jbeta primers. Method: immunoSEQ multiplex PCR; TCRdb's copy keeps in-frame clones and lacks some. The repertoire holds about 130,000 clones, with 81% as singletons. Concerning this clone: Its target is unknown.

This clonotype was sampled from a man younger than 35 in good health and CMV-seronegative. The V and J genes are TRBV19 and TRBJ1-5, with 10 nucleotides matching TRBD1. The sequenced material came from PBMCs. The CDR3 DNA follows: TGTGCCAGTAGTCGGACAGGGGGGACCTATAGCAATCAGCCCCAGCATTTT. It is translated as CASSRTGGTYSNQPQHF.